The subject of this entry is one T cell receptor (beta chain). Its antigen is unknown. This entry belongs to a study of T cell responses to AZD1222 COVID-19 vaccine. Data came from immunoSEQ multiplex PCR; TCRdb stores just in-frame clones and leaves some out. Altogether some 120,000 clones are present, roughly 90% being singletons, with the ten largest covering roughly 4.2%. Notes on the study in general: CD4 TCRs covered the whole spike, strongest at regions 160-218 and 743-854.

Deletions cut 1 base from V and 2 bases from J, with 13 bases between. In germline, CDR1 is SGHRS, CDR2 YFSETQ. The CDR3 spans 16 residues. The V and J genes are TRBV5-1 and TRBJ1-5, with TRBD1 as a possible D gene (6 bases). This receptor was taken from an adult in good health. Sequences were derived from peripheral blood, sampled on day 0 of AZD1222 vaccination. In nucleotides, the CDR3 is TGCGCCAGCAGCTTGTTAGGGGGGGATGGCAATCAGCCCCAGCATTTT. Translated, it gives CASSLLGGDGNQPQHF.